These 4 T cell receptor beta chains originate from one sample sequenced in a study of cytomegalovirus exposure and HLA in healthy donors. Both 60 Vbeta primers and 13 Jbeta primers went into the PCR. Some clones are missing from TCRdb's copy, which holds only in-frame ones; the method was immunoSEQ multiplex PCR. The table has roughly 110,000 clones, 75% seen once; the top ten hold around 3%. Input material: PBMCs. The receptors derive from a male donor in good health and CMV-seropositive.

The J gene is TRBJ2-1, the V gene TRBV7-9; TRBD2 aligns across 13 bases. Germline V lookup: CDR1 SEHNR, CDR2 FQNEAQ (reference sequence). The CDR3 totals 16 residues. V gave up 1 base and J gave up 4 bases; unmatched junction bases: 1. The CDR3 bases are TGTGCCAGCAGCTTAGTACTAGCGGGGGGGTACAATGAGCAGTTCTTC. Its protein product is CASSLVLAGGYNEQFF.

The CDR3 bases are TGTGCCTGGAGCGGACAGGGTAGCGGAAAACTGTTTTTT. It is translated as CAWSGQGSGKLFF. This chain joins TRBV30 and TRBJ1-4, with 8 bases matching TRBD1. This CDR3 is built from 13 residues. V dropped 3 bases and J dropped 10; count of bases not matched to a gene: 7. CDR1 is GTSNPN and CDR2 is SVGIG in the germline V gene (reference sequence).

About this clone: Compared with germline, one end of the junction differs, possibly owing to a read error. J is TRBJ1-2 and V is TRBV4-3, with TRBD1 identical over 8 bases. The germline V gene encodes CDR1 LGHNA and CDR2 YSLEER. The CDR3 contains 18 residues. As DNA, the CDR3 is TGCGCCAGCAGCCAAGATCCTACAGGGGGTAAAGCGAACTATGCCTACACCTTC. Translated, it gives CASSQDPTGGKANYAYTF.

This chain connects TRBV10-3 to TRBJ1-1; TRBD1 agrees at 7 bases. The CDR3 sequence is 15 residues long. The junction had 11 bases not matched to a gene; V was cut back by 7 bases and J by 3 bases. CDR1 and CDR2 from the germline V gene are ENHRY and SYGVKD. Written as DNA, the CDR3 is TGTGCCATCAAGCAGGGGGAGGTCTTGGACACTGAAGCTTTCTTT. This sequence encodes CAIKQGEVLDTEAFF.